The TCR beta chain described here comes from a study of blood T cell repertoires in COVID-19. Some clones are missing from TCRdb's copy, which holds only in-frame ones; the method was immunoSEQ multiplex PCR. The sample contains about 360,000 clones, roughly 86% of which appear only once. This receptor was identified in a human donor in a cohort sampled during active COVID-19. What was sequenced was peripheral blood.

The DNA of the CDR3 is TGTGCCAGCCACTCCCTTGATGAGCAGTTCTTC. It specifies CASHSLDEQFF. This chain links TRBV5-4 with TRBJ2-1; D remains unclear. The germline V gene encodes CDR1 SGHNT and CDR2 YYREEE (reference sequence). Trimming cost V 7 bases and J 8 bases, with 10 bases left between them. The CDR3 consists of 11 residues.